This T cell receptor (beta chain) was identified during a study of CD8 T cells in Susac syndrome. Random hexamers were used to reverse transcribe roughly 0.45 to 1 ug of RNA. Amplification of TCR beta CDR3 was carried out by immunoSEQ multiplex PCR, which covered 54 Vbeta and 13 Jbeta segments. TCRdb re-called the immunoSEQ multiplex PCR reads with MiXCR, one entry per CDR3 protein. The sample includes around 140,000 distinct CDR3 sequences, 85% to 95% seen only once; the top ten take 0.13% to 0.15%. The germline V and J ends were trimmed by 4 bases and 3 bases, with 4 bases remaining between them. Germline V gives CDR1 GTSNPN, CDR2 SVGIG (reference sequence). The CDR3 runs to 11 residues.

The receptor was isolated from a human donor with Susac syndrome. J is TRBJ1-3 and V is TRBV30; D gene unclear. Sequencing used CD4+ T cells from PBMCs. CDR3 sequence reads: CAWISGNTIYF. DNA for the CDR3: TGTGCCTGGATTAGTGGAAACACCATATATTTT. Variable domain in full (rest from reference TRBV30 and TRBJ1-3): SQTIHQWPATLVQPVGSPLSLECTVEGTSNPNLYWYRQAAGRGLQLLFYSVGIGQISSEVPQNLSASRPQDRQFILSSKKLLLSDSGFYLCAWISGNTIYFGEGSWLTVV.